The entry below gives a single TCR beta chain sequence along with its context. No antigen is known for it. The data derive from a study of T cells in narcolepsy. General study points: Autoreactive clone sequences were missing from some blood memory CD4+ repertoires. Blood of same and different patients, but not healthy controls, reportedly held recurring autoreactive clonotypes.

Here immunoSEQ multiplex PCR was the method, and the copy in TCRdb shows in-frame clones only, minus some. The table includes 25,000 to 35,000 clones, about 80% detected once. The specimen sequenced was CD45RA- memory CD4+ T cells from PBMCs. This clonotype was obtained from a human donor with narcolepsy.

CDR3 DNA sequence: TGTGCCAGCAGCTTGGCCCTGGCGGACCAAGAGACCCAGTACTTC. Residues: CASSLALADQETQYF. The chain couples TRBV5-5 to TRBJ2-5; D uncertain. The CDR3 extends over 15 amino acids. The germline V and J ends were trimmed by 0 bases and 0 bases, with 9 bases remaining between them. Germline lookup yields CDR1 SGHKS and CDR2 YYEKEE (reference sequence). Combining the CDR3 with reference TRBV5-5 and TRBJ2-5 gives the whole variable domain DAGVTQSPTHLIKTRGQQVTLRCSPISGHKSVSWYQQVLGQGPQFIFQYYEKEERGRGNFPDRFSARQFPNYSSELNVNALLLGDSALYLCASSLALADQETQYFGPGTRLLVL.